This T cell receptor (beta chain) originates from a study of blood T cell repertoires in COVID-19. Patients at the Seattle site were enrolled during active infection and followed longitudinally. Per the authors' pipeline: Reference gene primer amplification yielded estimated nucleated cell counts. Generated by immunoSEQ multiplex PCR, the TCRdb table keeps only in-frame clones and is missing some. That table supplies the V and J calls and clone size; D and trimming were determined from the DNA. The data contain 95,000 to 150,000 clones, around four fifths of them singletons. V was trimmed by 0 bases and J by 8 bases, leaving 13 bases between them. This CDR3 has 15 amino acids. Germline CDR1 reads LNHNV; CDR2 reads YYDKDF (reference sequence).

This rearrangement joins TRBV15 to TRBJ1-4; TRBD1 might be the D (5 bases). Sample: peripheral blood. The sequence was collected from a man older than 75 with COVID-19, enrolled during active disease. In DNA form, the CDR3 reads TGTGCCACCAGCAGAGAGAAGGGGTTAGGGGAAAAACTGTTTTTT. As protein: CATSREKGLGEKLFF.